The clone carrying this TCR beta chain was seen many times. What it recognizes is unknown. TCRdb called the RACE reads again in MiXCR, with one record for every CDR3 protein. This repertoire shows hundreds of thousands of distinct CDR3 sequences, just under 6.5% found once; its top ten account for around 5.8%. This entry comes from a study of human T cells and chemical hapten exposure. Regarding the study as a whole: No shift was seen in TCRs above 1 in 1000 frequency with DPC sensitization.

The CDR3 spans 12 residues. The germline V gene has CDR1 MNHNY and CDR2 SVGAGI (reference sequence). V was pared by 5 bases and J by 16 bases, with 7 bases of the junction left unmatched. Time point indicated: patch test 2, 6 weeks after DPC sensitization. Treatment reported: therapeutic diphenylcyclopropenone sensitization with weekly scalp DPC. This TCR came from a woman younger than 30 with alopecia areata. Some clones in this sample may be carry-over from other donors' samples. V is TRBV6-6 and J is TRBJ1-5; TRBD1 agrees at 11 bases. The specimen was whole blood, collected in connection with sensitization to the hapten diphenylcyclopropenone (DPC). CDR3 DNA: TGTGCCAGCAGTACCGGACAGGGGGCCAACCATTTT. This sequence encodes CASSTGQGANHF.